This T cell receptor beta chain was documented in a study of blood T cell repertoires in COVID-19. Turning to the study itself: T cells, B-cell-depleted T cells, or PBMCs provided the cDNA or gDNA that served as material.

Method: immunoSEQ multiplex PCR; TCRdb's copy keeps in-frame clones and lacks some. The sample lists 20,000 to 25,000 clones; roughly 80% were seen once. CDR3 length equals 16 residues. Looked up from germline, CDR1 is PRHDT and CDR2 is FYEKMQ (reference sequence). V dropped 1 base and J dropped 6; count of bases not matched to a gene: 7. The rearrangement uses TRBV13 and TRBJ2-3; 10 positions match TRBD2. Sample: peripheral blood. The origin of this receptor is a woman aged 80 or over with acute or convalescent COVID-19. The CDR3 DNA reads TGTGCCAGCAGCTTAGTTTTTAGCGGGGGGCCCGATACGCAGTATTTT. Encoded protein: CASSLVFSGGPDTQYF.